These T cell receptor beta chains were read from a single sample in a study of blood T cell repertoires in COVID-19. The repertoire was sequenced with immunoSEQ multiplex PCR; TCRdb's copy has only in-frame clones and lacks some. The data show approximately 54,000 clones, roughly 79% seen once. Sequenced: peripheral blood. These receptors were taken from a woman aged 55-70 years with acute or convalescent COVID-19. Both conserved end residues are part of each CDR3. A D gene is named only where the DNA matches it firmly. Clone size is given for some rows only: seen once, a few or many times, or a class if the clone is expanded.

TRBV5-6	.	few	TRBJ1-2	CASSFVWEGYTF	TGTGCCAGCAGCTTTGTCTGGGAGGGCTACACCTTC
TRBV19	.	.	TRBJ2-7	CASSTGAMEQYF	TGTGCCAGTAGTACGGGAGCCATGGAGCAGTACTTC
TRBV9	.	.	TRBJ1-1	CASNPTGRSTEAFF	TGTGCCAGCAACCCGACGGGGAGGAGCACTGAAGCTTTCTTT
TRBV11-3	.	few	TRBJ1-1	CASSLARGTEAFF	TGTGCCAGCAGCTTAGCGCGAGGCACTGAAGCTTTCTTT
TRBV5-1	TRBD2	.	TRBJ2-1	CASSLGASGHNEQFF	TGCGCCAGCAGCTTGGGGGCTAGCGGACACAATGAGCAGTTCTTC
TRBV6-2/TRBV6-3	TRBD1	.	TRBJ1-6	CASSGQGPGYNSPLHF	TGTGCCAGCAGCGGACAGGGGCCTGGATATAATTCACCCCTCCACTTT
TRBV30	.	once	TRBJ1-2	CAWSVLQVYGYTF	TGTGCCTGGAGTGTGCTACAGGTCTATGGCTACACCTTC
TRBV28	TRBD2	.	TRBJ2-3	CASSLSSGGAPDTQYF	TGTGCCAGCAGTTTATCTAGCGGGGGGGCCCCAGATACGCAGTATTTT
TRBV28	.	.	TRBJ1-3	CASKDSSGNTIYF	TGTGCCAGCAAGGACAGCTCTGGAAACACCATATATTTT
TRBV2	TRBD1	.	TRBJ1-2	CASRGEGAVGYTF	TGTGCCAGCAGAGGAGAGGGGGCAGTTGGCTACACCTTC
TRBV2	TRBD2	.	TRBJ2-5	CASSEGASGVQETQYF	TGTGCCAGCAGTGAAGGGGCTAGCGGGGTCCAAGAGACCCAGTACTTC
TRBV6-5	.	.	TRBJ1-5	CASSYRGSQPQHF	TGTGCCAGCAGTTACAGGGGCTCGCAGCCCCAGCATTTT
TRBV15	TRBD1	few	TRBJ2-7	CATSERTGGIYEQYF	TGTGCCACCAGCGAAAGGACAGGGGGGATCTACGAGCAGTACTTC
TRBV27	TRBD2	.	TRBJ2-2	CASSSLGLAGGLNTGELFF	TGTGCCAGCAGTTCCCTGGGACTAGCGGGGGGCCTGAACACCGGGGAGCTGTTTTTT
TRBV20-1	.	once	TRBJ1-5	CSASYPQNQPQHF	TGCAGTGCTAGTTACCCACAAAATCAGCCCCAGCATTTT
TRBV19	.	.	TRBJ2-3	CASSLSGSRTDTQYF	TGTGCCAGTAGTTTGAGTGGGAGCAGAACAGATACGCAGTATTTT
TRBV6-5	TRBD1	.	TRBJ2-5	CASSYSGTGVSETQYF	TGTGCCAGCAGTTACTCAGGGACAGGGGTATCAGAGACCCAGTACTTC
TRBV6-5	TRBD1	.	TRBJ1-2	CANQRQGDYGYTF	TGTGCCAACCAGAGACAGGGTGACTATGGCTACACCTTC
TRBV19	.	.	TRBJ1-2	CASSFQGGGYTF	TGTGCCAGTAGCTTTCAGGGCGGTGGCTACACCTTC
TRBV14	.	once	TRBJ1-1	CASSPTRQGSTEAFF	TGTGCCAGCAGCCCAACCCGCCAGGGGAGCACTGAAGCTTTCTTT
TRBV6-6	TRBD1	once	TRBJ1-1	CASSYSQGFTEAFF	TGTGCCAGCAGTTACTCACAGGGGTTCACTGAAGCTTTCTTT
TRBV30	.	.	TRBJ1-6	CASSPGADSPLHF	TGTGCCTCGTCCCCAGGGGCGGATTCACCCCTCCACTTT
TRBV30	.	.	TRBJ2-7	CAWRGGGIGSEQYF	TGTGCCTGGAGGGGCGGAGGTATCGGAAGCGAGCAGTACTTC
TRBV24-1	TRBD1	.	TRBJ2-3	CATGTAQTDTQYF	TGTGCCACCGGGACAGCACAAACAGATACGCAGTATTTT
TRBV3-1/TRBV3-2	TRBD2	.	TRBJ2-3	CASSSGSGRTADTQYF	TGTGCCAGCAGCTCGGGTAGCGGGAGGACCGCAGATACGCAGTATTTT
TRBV28	.	.	TRBJ2-3	CASSPQGESTDTQYF	TGTGCCAGCAGTCCTCAGGGTGAGAGCACAGATACGCAGTATTTT
TRBV20-1	TRBD1	.	TRBJ1-2	CSASWDRVEVYGYTF	TGCAGTGCTAGTTGGGACAGGGTAGAGGTCTATGGCTACACCTTC
TRBV19	.	.	TRBJ1-5	CASSRQGLEQPQHF	TGTGCCAGTAGTCGCCAGGGGCTAGAACAGCCCCAGCATTTT
TRBV4-1	TRBD2	.	TRBJ2-1	CASSQDSSGRYNEQFF	TGCGCCAGCAGCCAAGATTCCAGCGGGAGATACAATGAGCAGTTCTTC
TRBV6-1	.	.	TRBJ2-5	CASSEQGRRETQYF	TGTGCCAGCAGTGAACAGGGGCGGCGAGAGACCCAGTACTTC
TRBV24-1	TRBD1	.	TRBJ2-3	CATSAGTGVSTDTQYF	TGTGCCACCAGTGCCGGGACAGGGGTCAGCACAGATACGCAGTATTTT
TRBV2	TRBD1	few	TRBJ1-6	CASSEEAGQGFNSPLHF	TGTGCCAGCAGTGAAGAAGCGGGACAGGGTTTTAATTCACCCCTCCACTTT
TRBV5-4	TRBD1	.	TRBJ2-2	CASSSGTVVSGELFF	TGTGCCAGCAGTTCCGGGACAGTCGTCTCGGGGGAGCTGTTTTTT
TRBV18	.	.	TRBJ1-1	CASSPGQNTEAFF	TGTGCCAGCTCACCGGGACAGAACACTGAAGCTTTCTTT
TRBV5-4	.	.	TRBJ1-2	CASSLSGGYGYTF	TGTGCCAGCAGCTTGTCAGGTGGCTATGGCTACACCTTC
TRBV29-1	TRBD2	.	TRBJ2-3	CSVPHGRVTDTQYF	TGCAGCGTTCCGCACGGGAGGGTGACAGATACGCAGTATTTT
TRBV19	TRBD1	.	TRBJ1-5	CASSKSGQGSLYSNQPQHF	TGTGCCAGTAGTAAATCGGGACAGGGGAGCCTATATAGCAATCAGCCCCAGCATTTT
TRBV7-3	TRBD1	.	TRBJ2-5	CASSPSGTGVETQYF	TGTGCCAGCAGCCCCTCCGGGACAGGGGTTGAGACCCAGTACTTC
TRBV27	.	.	TRBJ2-7	CASSYSTGGAYEQYF	TGTGCCAGCAGTTACTCAACAGGGGGGGCCTACGAGCAGTACTTC
TRBV11-2	.	few	TRBJ1-3	CASLLATPGNTIYF	TGTGCCTCCCTTCTGGCGACACCTGGAAACACCATATATTTT
TRBV15	TRBD2	few	TRBJ2-1	CATSSTGLAGGEQFF	TGTGCCACCAGCAGTACCGGACTAGCGGGGGGTGAGCAGTTCTTC
TRBV18	.	.	TRBJ2-2	CASSTRSGTGELFF	TGTGCCAGCTCCACTAGGAGTGGGACCGGGGAGCTGTTTTTT
TRBV5-6	TRBD2	.	TRBJ2-1	CASSLMGSGGFWNEQFF	TGTGCCAGCAGCTTGATGGGTAGCGGGGGGTTCTGGAATGAGCAGTTCTTC